The T cell receptor beta chain under discussion was sequenced for a study of monozygotic twins with inflammatory bowel disease. Study outcomes and limitations: Clonotype overlap with others was lower in IBD patients than in healthy twins, a difference that was greatest with disease activity. No difference was seen in repertoire similarity between concordant and discordant twins, possibly from limited power.

Germline V lookup: CDR1 SGHAT, CDR2 FQNNGV. This CDR3 spans 15 amino acids. Amplification of TCRalpha and TCRbeta cDNA involved two nested PCRs that ran for approximately 17 and 9 cycles. TCRdb re-called the 5' RACE reads and catalogs CDR3 proteins one per entry, DNA excluded. This sample contains fewer than 450,000 distinct CDR3 sequences. On this clonotype: The antigen is undetermined.

This sequence originates from a human donor with ulcerative colitis or Crohn's disease, or a healthy co-twin of an affected twin (not recorded which). This rearrangement joins TRBV11-2 to TRBJ1-5. The specimen was blood. CDR3 in amino acids: CASSLRVGSNQPQHF.